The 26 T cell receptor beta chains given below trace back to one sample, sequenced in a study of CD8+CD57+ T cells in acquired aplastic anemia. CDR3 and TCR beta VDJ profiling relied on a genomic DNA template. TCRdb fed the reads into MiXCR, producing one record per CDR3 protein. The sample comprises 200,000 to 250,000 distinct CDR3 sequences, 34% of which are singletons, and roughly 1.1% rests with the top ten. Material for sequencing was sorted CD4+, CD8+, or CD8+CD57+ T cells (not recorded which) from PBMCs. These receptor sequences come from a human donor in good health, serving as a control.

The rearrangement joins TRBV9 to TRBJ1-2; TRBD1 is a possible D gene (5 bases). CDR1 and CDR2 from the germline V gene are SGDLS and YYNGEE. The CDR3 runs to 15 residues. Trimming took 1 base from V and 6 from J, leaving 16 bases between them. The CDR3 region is CASSVRDVPEDGYTF. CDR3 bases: TGTGCCAGCAGCGTAAGGGACGTGCCGGAGGATGGCTACACCTTC.

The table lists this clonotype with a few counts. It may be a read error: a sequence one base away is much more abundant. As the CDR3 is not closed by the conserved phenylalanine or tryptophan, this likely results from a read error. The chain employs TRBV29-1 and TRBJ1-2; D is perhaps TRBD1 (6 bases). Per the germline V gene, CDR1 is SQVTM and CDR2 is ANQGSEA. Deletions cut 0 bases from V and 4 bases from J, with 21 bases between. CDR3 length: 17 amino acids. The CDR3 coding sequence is TGCAGCGTTGAAGATCTTTTTCGGCCAGGGGTAATCTATGGCTACACCATC. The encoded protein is CSVEDLFRPGVIYGYTI.

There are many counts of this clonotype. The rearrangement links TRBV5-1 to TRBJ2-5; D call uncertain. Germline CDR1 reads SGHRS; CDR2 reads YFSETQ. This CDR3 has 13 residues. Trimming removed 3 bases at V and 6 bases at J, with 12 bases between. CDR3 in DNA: TGCGCCAGCAGCTCCACTCCTGGGCAGACCCAGTACTTC. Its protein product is CASSSTPGQTQYF.

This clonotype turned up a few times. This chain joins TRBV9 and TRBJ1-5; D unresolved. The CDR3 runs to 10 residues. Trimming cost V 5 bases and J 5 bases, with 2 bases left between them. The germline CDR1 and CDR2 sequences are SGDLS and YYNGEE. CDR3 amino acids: CASRDQPQHF. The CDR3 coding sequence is TGTGCCAGCAGGGATCAGCCCCAGCATTTT.

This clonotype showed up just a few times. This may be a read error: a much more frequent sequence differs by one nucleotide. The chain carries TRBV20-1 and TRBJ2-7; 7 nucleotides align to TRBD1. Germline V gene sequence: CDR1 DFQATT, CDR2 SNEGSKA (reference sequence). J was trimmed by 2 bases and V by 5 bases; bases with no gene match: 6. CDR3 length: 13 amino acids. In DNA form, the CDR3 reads TGCAGTGCTCCTCCAACAGGGGCCTACGAGCAGTACTTC. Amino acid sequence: CSAPPTGAYEQYF.

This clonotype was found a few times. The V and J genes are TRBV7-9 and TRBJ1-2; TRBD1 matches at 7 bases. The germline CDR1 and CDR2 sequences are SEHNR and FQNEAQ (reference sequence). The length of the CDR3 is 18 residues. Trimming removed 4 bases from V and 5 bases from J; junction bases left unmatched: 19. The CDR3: CASSSSRQGQVIWYGYTF. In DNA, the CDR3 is TGTGCCAGCAGCTCTTCTCGACAGGGTCAGGTTATATGGTATGGCTACACCTTC.

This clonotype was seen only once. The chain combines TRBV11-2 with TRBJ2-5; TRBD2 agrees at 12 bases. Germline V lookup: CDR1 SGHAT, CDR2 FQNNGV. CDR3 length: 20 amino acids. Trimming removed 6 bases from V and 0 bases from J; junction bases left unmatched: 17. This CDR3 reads CASRSGLAGLGGRDQETQYF. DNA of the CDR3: TGTGCCAGCAGATCAGGACTAGCGGGGCTCGGGGGCCGTGACCAAGAGACCCAGTACTTC.

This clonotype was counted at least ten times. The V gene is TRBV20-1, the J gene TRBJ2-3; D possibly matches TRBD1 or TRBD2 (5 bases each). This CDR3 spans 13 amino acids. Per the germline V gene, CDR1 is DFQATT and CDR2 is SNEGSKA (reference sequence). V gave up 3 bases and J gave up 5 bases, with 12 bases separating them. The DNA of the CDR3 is TGCAGTGCTAGCGTCGGGGCGGTAGATACGCAGTATTTT. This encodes CSASVGAVDTQYF.

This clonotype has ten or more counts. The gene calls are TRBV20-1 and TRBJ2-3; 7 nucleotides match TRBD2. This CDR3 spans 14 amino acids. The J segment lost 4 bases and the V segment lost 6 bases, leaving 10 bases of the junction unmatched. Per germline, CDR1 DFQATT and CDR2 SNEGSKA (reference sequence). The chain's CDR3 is CSASGPGGSDTQYF. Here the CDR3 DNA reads TGCAGTGCCTCAGGACCGGGAGGTTCAGATACGCAGTATTTT.

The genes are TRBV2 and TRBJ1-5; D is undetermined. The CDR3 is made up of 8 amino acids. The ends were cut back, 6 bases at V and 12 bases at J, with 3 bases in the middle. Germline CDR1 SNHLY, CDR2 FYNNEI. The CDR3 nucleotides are TGTGCCAGCAGGCGCCAGCATTTT. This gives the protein CASRRQHF.

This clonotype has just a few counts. The CDR3 here is CAWSRGLDNSPLHF. The CDR3 region has the DNA TGTGCCTGGTCCAGGGGGCTGGATAATTCACCCCTCCACTTT. The chain employs TRBV30 and TRBJ1-6; the match to TRBD1 covers 8 bases. Germline CDR1 reads GTSNPN; CDR2 reads SVGIG (reference sequence). With V trimmed by 5 bases and J by 5 bases, 5 bases remained unmatched. The CDR3 is 14 residues long.

CDR3 protein: CAGSDRGRAYNEQFF. Here the CDR3 DNA reads TGTGCCGGGTCGGACAGGGGGCGCGCCTACAATGAGCAGTTCTTC. The chain combines TRBV10-3 with TRBJ2-1, with 11 nucleotides matching TRBD1. The CDR3 loop spans 15 amino acids. Trimming cost V 11 bases and J 2 bases; bases outside gene matches: 8. Germline V CDR1 and CDR2: ENHRY, SYGVKD.

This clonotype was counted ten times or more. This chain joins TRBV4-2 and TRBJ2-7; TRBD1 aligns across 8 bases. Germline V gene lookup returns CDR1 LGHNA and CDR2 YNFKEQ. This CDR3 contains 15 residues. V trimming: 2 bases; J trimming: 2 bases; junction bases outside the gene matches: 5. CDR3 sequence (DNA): TGTGCCAGCAGCCAATCTGGACAGGGTACCTACGAGCAGTACTTC. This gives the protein CASSQSGQGTYEQYF.

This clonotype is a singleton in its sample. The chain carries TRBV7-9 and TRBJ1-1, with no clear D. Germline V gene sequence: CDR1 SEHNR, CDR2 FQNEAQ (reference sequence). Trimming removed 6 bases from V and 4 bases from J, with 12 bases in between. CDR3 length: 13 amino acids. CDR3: CASSQGQGTEAFF. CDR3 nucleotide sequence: TGTGCCAGCAGTCAAGGGCAAGGCACTGAAGCTTTCTTT.

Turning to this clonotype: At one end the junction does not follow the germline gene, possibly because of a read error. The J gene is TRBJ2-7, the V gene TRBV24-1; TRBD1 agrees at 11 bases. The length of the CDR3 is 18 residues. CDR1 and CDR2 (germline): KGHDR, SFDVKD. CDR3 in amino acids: CASSPPGDRGARSYEQYF. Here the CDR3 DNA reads TGTGCCAGCAGCCCCCCCGGGGACAGGGGGGCGAGATCCTACGAGCAATACTTC.

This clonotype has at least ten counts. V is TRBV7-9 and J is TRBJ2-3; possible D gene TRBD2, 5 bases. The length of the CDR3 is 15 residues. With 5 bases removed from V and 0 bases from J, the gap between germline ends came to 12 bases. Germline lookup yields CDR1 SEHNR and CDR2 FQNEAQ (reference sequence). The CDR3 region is CASSPWTASTDTQYF. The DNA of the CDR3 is TGTGCCAGCAGCCCGTGGACTGCCAGCACAGATACGCAGTATTTT.

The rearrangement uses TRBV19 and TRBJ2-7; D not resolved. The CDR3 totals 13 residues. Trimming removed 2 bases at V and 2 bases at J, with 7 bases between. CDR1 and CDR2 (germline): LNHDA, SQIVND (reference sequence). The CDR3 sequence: CASSILATYEQYF. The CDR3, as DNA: TGTGCCAGTAGTATACTCGCCACCTACGAGCAGTACTTC.

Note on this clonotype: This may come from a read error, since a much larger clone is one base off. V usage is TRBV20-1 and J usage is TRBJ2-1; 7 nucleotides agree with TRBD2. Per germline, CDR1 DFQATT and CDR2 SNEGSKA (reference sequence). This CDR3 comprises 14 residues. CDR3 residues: CSASRLALINEQSF. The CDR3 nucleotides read TGCAGTGCTAGTAGACTAGCCCTGATCAATGAGCAGTCCTTC.

The CDR3 is CASSAGTGGGYTF. In DNA, the CDR3 is TGTGCCAGCAGCGCCGGGACAGGGGGAGGCTACACCTTC. The chain carries TRBV7-2 and TRBJ1-2; TRBD1 aligns across 11 bases. The CDR3 is 13 amino acids. The germline CDR1 and CDR2 sequences are SGHTA and FQGNSA. J was trimmed by 8 bases and V by 5 bases; bases with no gene match: 4.

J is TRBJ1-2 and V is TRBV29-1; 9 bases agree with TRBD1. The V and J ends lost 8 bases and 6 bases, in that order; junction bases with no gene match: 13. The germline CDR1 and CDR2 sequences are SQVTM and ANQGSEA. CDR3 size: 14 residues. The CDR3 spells CSFTYGTGTDGYTF. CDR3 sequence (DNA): TGCAGCTTCACGTACGGGACAGGGACGGATGGCTACACCTTC.

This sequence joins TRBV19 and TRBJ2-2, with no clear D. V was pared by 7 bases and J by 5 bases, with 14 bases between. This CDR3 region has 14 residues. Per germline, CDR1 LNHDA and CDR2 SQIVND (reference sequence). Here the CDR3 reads CASMALLGTGELFF. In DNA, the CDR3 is TGTGCCAGTATGGCCTTGTTGGGAACCGGGGAGCTGTTTTTT. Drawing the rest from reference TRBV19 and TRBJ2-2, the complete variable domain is DGGITQSPKYLFRKEGQNVTLSCEQNLNHDAMYWYRQDPGQGLRLIYYSQIVNDFQKGDIAEGYSVSREKKESFPLTVTSAQKNPTAFYLCASMALLGTGELFFGEGSRLTVL.

CDR3 amino acids: CASSQTGGPYNEQFF. Written as DNA, the CDR3 is TGTGCCAGCTCACAGACAGGGGGGCCTTACAATGAGCAGTTCTTC. The chain recombines TRBV18 with TRBJ2-1; the match to TRBD1 covers 9 bases. The CDR3 loop spans 15 amino acids. The V gene end was trimmed by 4 bases and the J gene end by 4 bases; junction bases not matched to a gene: 5. CDR1 is KGHSH and CDR2 is LQKENI in the germline V gene.

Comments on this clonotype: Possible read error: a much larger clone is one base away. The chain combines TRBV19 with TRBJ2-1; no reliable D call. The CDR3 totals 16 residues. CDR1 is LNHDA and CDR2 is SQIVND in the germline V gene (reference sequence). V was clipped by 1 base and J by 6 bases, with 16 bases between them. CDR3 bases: TGTGCCAGTAGTATAGGGAACAGACCAACTTGCAATGAGCAGTTCTTC. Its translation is CASSIGNRPTCNEQFF.

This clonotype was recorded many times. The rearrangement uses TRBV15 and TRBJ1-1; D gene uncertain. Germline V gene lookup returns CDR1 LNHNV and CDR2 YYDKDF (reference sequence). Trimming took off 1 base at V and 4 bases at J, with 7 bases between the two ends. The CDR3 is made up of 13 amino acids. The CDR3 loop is CATSRGEITEAFF. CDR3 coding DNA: TGTGCCACCAGCAGAGGAGAGATCACTGAAGCTTTCTTT.

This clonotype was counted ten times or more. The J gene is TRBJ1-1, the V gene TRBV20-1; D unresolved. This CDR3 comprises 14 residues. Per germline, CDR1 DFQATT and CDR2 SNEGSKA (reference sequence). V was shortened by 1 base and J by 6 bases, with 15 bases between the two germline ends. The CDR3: CSARGRQERPEAFF. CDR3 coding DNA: TGCAGTGCTAGAGGGCGTCAAGAACGTCCTGAAGCTTTCTTT.

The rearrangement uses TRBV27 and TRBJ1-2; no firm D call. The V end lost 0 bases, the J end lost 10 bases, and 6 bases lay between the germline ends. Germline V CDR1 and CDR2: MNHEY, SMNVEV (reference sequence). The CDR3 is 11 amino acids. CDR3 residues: CASSLSRNYTF. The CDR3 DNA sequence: TGTGCCAGCAGTTTATCTCGGAACTACACCTTC.